These 22 T cell receptor beta chains share one sample of origin, sequenced in a study of blood T cell repertoires in COVID-19 (dated by TCRdb to 2018 to 2021). The library came from the immunoSEQ multiplex PCR assay. Not all clones reach the TCRdb copy of this immuneACCESS table, which keeps in-frame sequences only. Checked studies attribute under half of the gap to unresolved V genes and leave the rest unexplained. This sample comprises about 63,000 clones, about 81% of them detected only once. The ten largest clones add up to 25% to 40% of the sample. The sequenced material came from peripheral blood. All receptors come from a man in his 60s with COVID-19, enrolled during active disease.

This chain connects TRBV7-3 to TRBJ2-7; a weak D match, TRBD1 (5 bases). The CDR3 is 14 amino acids. Trimming stripped 5 bases from V and 1 base from J, with 12 bases between. Germline assignment: CDR1 SGHTA and CDR2 FQGTGA. The CDR3 DNA reads TGTGCCAGCAGCCCGGACACTTTATCCTACGAGCAGTACTTC. Protein product: CASSPDTLSYEQYF.

This rearrangement joins TRBV27 to TRBJ1-1; TRBD1 aligns across 7 bases. Germline CDR1 and CDR2: MNHEY and SMNVEV (reference sequence). This CDR3 has 16 residues. With V trimmed by 3 bases and J by 1 base, 8 bases remained unmatched. CDR3 amino acids: CASSFLTGTENTEAFF. The CDR3, as DNA: TGTGCCAGCAGTTTTCTCACCGGGACAGAGAACACTGAAGCTTTCTTT.

Only one count was recorded for this clone. V is TRBV7-2 and J is TRBJ2-1; 9 bases are shared with TRBD2. Germline V lookup: CDR1 SGHTA, CDR2 FQGNSA. The CDR3 runs 15 residues. The V segment lost 3 bases and the J segment 3 bases; nucleotides outside the gene matches: 3. The CDR3 sequence is CASSLAGGLYNEQFF. The CDR3 DNA is TGTGCCAGCAGCTTGGCGGGAGGGCTCTACAATGAGCAGTTCTTC.

The chain carries TRBV10-3 and TRBJ2-5; perhaps TRBD1 as D (6 bases). Germline V CDR1 and CDR2: ENHRY, SYGVKD. V was cut by 2 bases and J by 5 bases, with 9 bases left in between. The length of the CDR3 is 13 residues. CDR3 sequence: CAISETGPETQYF. For the CDR3, the DNA is TGTGCCATCAGTGAGACAGGGCCGGAGACCCAGTACTTC.

The chain carries TRBV2 and TRBJ1-1, with unresolved D. Trimming stripped 8 bases from V and 0 bases from J, with 10 bases between. The CDR3 extends over 13 amino acids. Germline V CDR1 and CDR2: SNHLY, FYNNEI. Here the CDR3 reads CASGQDMNTEAFF. The CDR3 region has the DNA TGTGCCAGCGGGCAGGATATGAACACTGAAGCTTTCTTT.

The CDR3, as DNA: TGTGCCACCCAGCGCGCCGGGGAGCTGTTTTTT. Amino acid sequence: CATQRAGELFF. This sequence joins TRBV15 and TRBJ2-2; D uncertain. CDR1 and CDR2 from the germline V gene are LNHNV and YYDKDF (reference sequence). Trimming shortened V by 8 bases and J by 6 bases, and 7 bases separated the two germline ends. The CDR3 has 11 residues.

The CDR3 loop reads CASAHGGAGQPQHF. CDR3 nucleotide sequence: TGTGCCAGCGCCCACGGAGGGGCAGGGCAGCCCCAGCATTTT. The chain couples TRBV6-6 to TRBJ1-5, with D possibly TRBD1 on 5 matching bases. Deletions cut 8 bases from V and 7 bases from J, with 18 bases between. The V gene's germline CDR1 is MNHNY and CDR2 SVGAGI (reference sequence). CDR3 length equals 14 residues.

This CDR3 reads CASSQLAISYNEQFF. DNA of the CDR3: TGCGCCAGCAGCCAACTAGCGATCTCCTACAATGAGCAGTTCTTC. The V call is TRBV4-1, the J call TRBJ2-1; D possibly corresponds to TRBD2 (6 bases). The CDR3 is 15 residues long. Germline V gene sequence: CDR1 MGHRA, CDR2 YSYEKL. V dropped 2 bases and J dropped 0 bases, with 8 bases sitting between them.

The rearrangement links TRBV5-1 to TRBJ2-5; 10 bases are a match to TRBD2. The CDR3 sequence is 15 residues long. The V gene end was trimmed by 3 bases and the J gene end by 7 bases; junction bases not matched to a gene: 9. In germline, CDR1 is SGHRS, CDR2 YFSETQ. CDR3 DNA sequence: TGCGCCAGCAGCTGGACTAGCGGAGGCAAAGGGACCCAGTACTTC. Translation gives CASSWTSGGKGTQYF.

The chain has TRBV3-1 (or the pseudogene TRBV3-2) and TRBJ2-2; possibly TRBD1 for D (6 bases). Germline CDR1 LGHDT, CDR2 YNNKEL (reference sequence). V was trimmed by 6 bases and J by 1 base, leaving 9 bases between them. This CDR3 region has 14 residues. CDR3: CASSLRGNTGELFF. CDR3 nucleotides: TGTGCCAGCAGTCTCAGGGGGAACACCGGGGAGCTGTTTTTT.

The chain recombines TRBV21-1 with TRBJ2-7; no DNA check was done on the table's D call, TRBD2. TRBV21-1 is a recognized pseudogene. CDR3 length: 18 amino acids. DNA of the CDR3: TGTGCCAGCAGCAAGATGGGAGTTAGACTAGCGGGGGCCTACGAGCAGTACTTC. It translates to CASSKMGVRLAGAYEQYF.

The chain employs TRBV6-5 and TRBJ2-1; D may be TRBD2 (5 bases). The germline V gene encodes CDR1 MNHEY and CDR2 SVGAGI. This CDR3 contains 16 residues. V was clipped by 4 bases and J by 2 bases, with 15 bases between them. CDR3 loop: CASSSRGLPTYNEQFF. CDR3 DNA: TGTGCCAGCAGTTCCCGAGGACTCCCGACCTACAATGAGCAGTTCTTC.

The chain uses TRBV6-5 and TRBJ1-1; D unresolved. The ends were cut back, 2 bases at V and 4 bases at J, with 11 bases in the middle. CDR3 length: 14 amino acids. Germline values: CDR1 MNHEY, CDR2 SVGAGI. The CDR3 protein is CASSYVSRSTEAFF. In nucleotides, the CDR3 is TGTGCCAGCAGTTACGTCAGCCGGAGCACTGAAGCTTTCTTT.

V and J are TRBV6-2 or TRBV6-3 and TRBJ2-3; 8 bases are a match to TRBD2. This CDR3 comprises 16 residues. The germline V gene has CDR1 MNHEY and CDR2 SVGEGT. Trimming at V came to 6 bases and at J to 6 bases, leaving 14 bases not matched to a gene. Here the CDR3 reads CASSHPGLGSKDTQYF. DNA of the CDR3: TGTGCCAGCAGCCACCCGGGACTAGGGTCGAAGGATACGCAGTATTTT.

This clone was seen a single time. The V and J genes are TRBV5-6 and TRBJ2-2; tentative D call: TRBD1 (6 bases). V dropped 0 bases and J dropped 4 bases, with 13 bases sitting between them. The CDR3 is made up of 16 amino acids. Germline values: CDR1 SGHDT, CDR2 YYEEEE. The CDR3 sequence: CASSLVGQQSTGELFF. In nucleotides, the CDR3 is TGTGCCAGCAGCTTGGTAGGACAGCAGTCCACCGGGGAGCTGTTTTTT.

The chain is built from TRBV6-1 and TRBJ1-2; 7 positions match TRBD1. Unmatched junction bases numbered 6, after V lost 3 bases and J lost 8 bases. The CDR3 consists of 13 residues. Looked up from germline, CDR1 is MNHNS and CDR2 is SASEGT. The CDR3 region is CASSDDRARGYTF. CDR3 DNA: TGTGCCAGCAGTGACGACAGGGCACGCGGCTACACCTTC.

The chain joins TRBV3-1 (or the pseudogene TRBV3-2) to TRBJ2-3; D remains unclear. Per the germline V gene, CDR1 is LGHDT and CDR2 is YNNKEL (reference sequence). CDR3 length: 17 amino acids. V was shortened by 4 bases and J by 0 bases, with 17 bases between the two germline ends. CDR3 nucleotide sequence: TGTGCCAGCAGCCTCATGTTCCCGATACATAGCACAGATACGCAGTATTTT. It specifies CASSLMFPIHSTDTQYF.

V and J are TRBV5-1 and TRBJ2-3; maybe TRBD2 (5 bases). CDR3 size: 15 residues. Looked up from germline, CDR1 is SGHRS and CDR2 is YFSETQ. V was trimmed by 4 bases and J by 0 bases, leaving 12 bases between them. CDR3: CASSLAGLSTDTQYF. The DNA for the CDR3 is TGCGCCAGCAGCCTCGCGGGTCTAAGCACAGATACGCAGTATTTT.

The chain uses TRBV5-4 and TRBJ2-7; 8 bases are a match to TRBD2. Germline V CDR1 and CDR2: SGHNT, YYREEE (reference sequence). This CDR3 is built from 14 residues. With 4 bases clipped from V and 5 bases from J, the junction kept 8 bases outside the gene matches. DNA for the CDR3: TGTGCCAGCAGCCCGGGGGGGTACAGGAACGAGCAGTACTTC. Translation: CASSPGGYRNEQYF. The full variable domain, completed using reference TRBV5-4 and TRBJ2-7, is ETGVTQSPTHLIKTRGQQVTLRCSSQSGHNTVSWYQQALGQGPQFIFQYYREEENGRGNFPPRFSGLQFPNYSSELNVNALELDDSALYLCASSPGGYRNEQYFGPGTRLTVT.

The chain employs TRBV3-1 (or the pseudogene TRBV3-2) and TRBJ2-7; D perhaps matches TRBD1 (6 bases). The germline gives CDR1 LGHDT, CDR2 YNNKEL (reference sequence). This CDR3 is built from 12 residues. The V and J ends lost 4 bases and 6 bases respectively, with 10 bases between them. In DNA form, the CDR3 reads TGTGCCAGCAGCCTACAGGGTTCCGAGCAGTACTTC. Translation gives CASSLQGSEQYF.

V usage is TRBV5-6 and J usage is TRBJ2-5; D possibly corresponds to TRBD2 (6 bases). CDR1 and CDR2 from the germline V gene are SGHDT and YYEEEE. This CDR3 comprises 16 residues. V shed 3 bases and J shed 5 bases, with 20 bases lying between them. For the CDR3, the DNA is TGTGCCAGCAGCTCCCCCTTCGGCGGGGTTGGGGAGACCCAGTACTTC. It translates to CASSSPFGGVGETQYF.

The chain employs TRBV5-4 and TRBJ2-5; the D gene is possibly TRBD2 (5 bases). This CDR3 has 18 residues. Germline V gene sequence: CDR1 SGHNT, CDR2 YYREEE (reference sequence). Trimming left V 1 base short and J 5 bases short, with 24 bases between. The CDR3 region is CASSLSRVALGPGETQYF. In DNA, the CDR3 is TGTGCCAGCAGCTTGTCCCGCGTAGCGTTAGGGCCGGGGGAGACCCAGTACTTC.